These 16 T cell receptor beta chains were sequenced from one sample in a study of graft-versus-host responses after intestinal transplantation. TCRdb's table, derived via immunoSEQ multiplex PCR, lists solely in-frame clones and lacks some. The sample includes 13,000 to 15,000 clones, around 70% of them seen just once. Graft tissue processing released intraepithelial and lamina propria lymphocytes. Sequencing used ileum tissue, obtained 16 days after intestinal transplant. The receptors shown here come from a human patient who received an intestinal transplant, so some T cells may come from the graft donor.

This chain connects TRBV29-1 to TRBJ2-3; 7 bases line up with TRBD1. The junction had 1 base not matched to a gene; V was cut back by 7 bases and J by 0 bases. The length of the CDR3 is 12 residues. CDR1 and CDR2 from the germline V gene are SQVTM and ANQGSEA. CDR3 bases: TGCAGCGCCAGGGGGAGCACAGATACGCAGTATTTT. As protein: CSARGSTDTQYF.

This rearrangement joins TRBV12-5 to TRBJ1-5; D not certain. The V end was cut by 2 bases, the J end by 5 bases, with 4 bases between. Looked up from germline, CDR1 is LGHNT and CDR2 is FRNRAP. The CDR3 has 12 amino acids. The CDR3 region has the DNA TGTGCTAGTGGTTTGTCGGATCAGCCCCAGCATTTT. Protein sequence: CASGLSDQPQHF.

This clone was seen a few times. The chain uses TRBV27 and TRBJ1-2, with D possibly being TRBD1 (5 bases). Germline-derived CDR1 and CDR2 are MNHEY and SMNVEV (reference sequence). Deletions cut 3 bases from V and 4 bases from J, with 9 bases between. The CDR3 covers 13 residues. The CDR3 region has the DNA TGTGCCAGCAGTTTCGCAGGGCCCTATGGCTACACCTTC. Its protein is CASSFAGPYGYTF.

V is TRBV5-1 and J is TRBJ1-2; 7 nucleotides agree with TRBD1. This CDR3 has 15 amino acids. V dropped 3 bases and J dropped 8; count of bases not matched to a gene: 13. Germline V gene lookup returns CDR1 SGHRS and CDR2 YFSETQ. For the CDR3, the DNA is TGCGCCAGCAGCTCCTCAATCAGGGGGTTGAAGGGCTACACCTTC. It encodes CASSSSIRGLKGYTF.

The chain links TRBV9 to TRBJ2-1; 8 bases agree with TRBD1. The CDR3 length is 16 residues. The germline V gene encodes CDR1 SGDLS and CDR2 YYNGEE. V gave up 4 bases and J gave up 4 bases; unmatched junction bases: 10. In DNA, the CDR3 is TGTGCCAGCAGCCCCAGGACAGGGCTTTTTTACAATGAGCAGTTCTTC. Protein: CASSPRTGLFYNEQFF.

The chain carries TRBV27 and TRBJ2-1; a possible D gene is TRBD1 (5 bases). The germline CDR1 and CDR2 sequences are MNHEY and SMNVEV (reference sequence). This CDR3 spans 12 amino acids. V lost 5 bases to trimming and J lost 6 bases, with 8 bases between them. The CDR3 DNA follows: TGTGCCAGCAGTACCAGGGCCAATGAGCAGTTCTTC. Amino acid sequence: CASSTRANEQFF.

This clone was seen just once. The V call is TRBV5-4, the J call TRBJ1-3; tentatively, D is TRBD1 (5 bases). The CDR3 is 14 residues long. Germline assignment: CDR1 SGHNT and CDR2 YYREEE (reference sequence). V dropped 10 bases and J dropped 0 bases, with 14 bases sitting between them. CDR3 loop: CACSGANSGNTIYF. The CDR3 DNA sequence: TGTGCCTGCTCTGGGGCTAACTCTGGAAACACCATATATTTT.

This chain links TRBV21-1 with TRBJ2-7; TRBD1 reflects the table's D call only, with no check against the DNA. TRBV21-1 is annotated as a pseudogene. CDR3 size: 17 residues. CDR3 loop: CASSPKPGTFASYEQYF. CDR3 bases: TGTGCCAGCAGCCCCAAACCCGGGACATTTGCTTCCTACGAGCAGTACTTC.

This clone was detected a few times. The chain joins TRBV7-9 to TRBJ1-2; D gene ambiguous. CDR3 length equals 17 residues. Germline V lookup: CDR1 SEHNR, CDR2 FQNEAQ (reference sequence). V lost 2 bases and J 5 bases, leaving 21 bases between the germline ends. Written as DNA, the CDR3 is TGTGCCAGCAGCTTAATCCTGTTGGTGGCGGGTGATTATGGCTACACCTTC. It encodes CASSLILLVAGDYGYTF.

On this clone itself: Because the CDR3 is missing its conserved closing phenylalanine or tryptophan, this is likely a read error. The limits of the CDR3 on the DNA are not certain, so only TCRdb's listed CDR3 is given. The gene calls are TRBV13 and TRBJ1-2; the D segment call TRBD1 is taken from the table without a DNA check. The CDR3 is 13 residues long, ends included. Germline V gives CDR1 PRHDT, CDR2 FYEKMQ (reference sequence). CDR3 sequence: CASSGVGTGGRSL.

This rearrangement joins TRBV6-6 to TRBJ1-4; unclear D gene. Germline CDR1 is MNHNY and CDR2 is SVGAGI (reference sequence). The CDR3 has 14 amino acids. The germline V and J ends were trimmed by 10 bases and 8 bases, with 20 bases remaining between them. The CDR3 DNA reads TGTGCCACCCGGAAGGAGGGCTCCGGAGAAAAACTGTTTTTT. Encoded protein: CATRKEGSGEKLFF.

The genes are TRBV27 and TRBJ1-5; D is possibly TRBD1 (6 bases). The germline CDR1 and CDR2 sequences are MNHEY and SMNVEV (reference sequence). The CDR3 consists of 15 residues. Trimming took 2 bases from V and 1 from J, leaving 9 bases between them. CDR3 protein: CASSLQGQSNQPQHF. The CDR3 nucleotides are TGTGCCAGCAGTTTACAGGGACAAAGCAATCAGCCCCAGCATTTT.

This clone was detected only a few times. The chain uses TRBV6-6 and TRBJ2-3; 10 bases agree with TRBD2. CDR3 length equals 15 residues. Per germline, CDR1 MNHNY and CDR2 SVGAGI (reference sequence). V trimming: 6 bases; J trimming: 6 bases; junction bases outside the gene matches: 9. Here the CDR3 DNA reads TGTGCCAGCAGGTCTCTTAGCGGGGGGTACGATACGCAGTATTTT. Its protein product is CASRSLSGGYDTQYF.

This chain joins TRBV4-1 and TRBJ2-1; D perhaps matches TRBD2 (6 bases). Germline values: CDR1 MGHRA, CDR2 YSYEKL. The V gene lost 1 base and the J gene lost 5 bases, with 12 bases spanning the gap. This CDR3 has 15 residues. CDR3 amino acids: CASSQALAGHNEQFF. For the CDR3, the DNA is TGCGCCAGCAGCCAAGCACTAGCCGGCCACAATGAGCAGTTCTTC.

The gene calls are TRBV28 and TRBJ1-5; tentatively, D is TRBD1 (6 bases). This CDR3 is 15 amino acids long. Germline CDR1 reads MDHEN; CDR2 reads SYDVKM. Trimming took off 7 bases at V and 6 bases at J, with 19 bases between the two ends. CDR3 region: CASTRVGGQGQPQHF. The CDR3 DNA reads as TGTGCCAGCACCCGAGTCGGGGGGCAGGGTCAGCCCCAGCATTTT. Drawing the rest from reference TRBV28 and TRBJ1-5, the complete variable domain is DVKVTQSSRYLVKRTGEKVFLECVQDMDHENMFWYRQDPGLGLRLIYFSYDVKMKEKGDIPEGYSVSREKKERFSLILESASTNQTSMYLCASTRVGGQGQPQHFGDGTRLSIL.

This clone was detected a few times. This chain connects TRBV14 to TRBJ1-4, with unresolved D. This CDR3 spans 15 amino acids. Germline V gene lookup returns CDR1 SGHDN and CDR2 FVKESK. V lost 3 bases and J 8 bases, leaving 16 bases between the germline ends. CDR3 residues: CASSHWSGEEEKLFF. As DNA, the CDR3 is TGTGCCAGCAGCCATTGGTCCGGGGAGGAGGAAAAACTGTTTTTT.